This TCR beta chain appears in the sequencing data of a study of T cells after yellow fever vaccination. Study-wide context: Some fractions had low cell numbers, and these were prepared with SMART-Seq v4 Ultra Low Input.

Germline loops: CDR1 MNHEY, CDR2 SMNVEV (reference sequence). The CDR3 has 16 residues. V dropped 1 base and J dropped 6 bases, with 19 bases sitting between them. The study, taken as a whole, reports: Subsequent to the booster, the majority of primary-vaccination clones reappeared (around 97% CD4, around 90% CD8). The bulk population could contribute abundant contaminating clonotypes to FACS-sorted repertoires.

This clonotype was recorded many times. Its target is unknown. Template switching with 5'RACE generated the TCR cDNA and added a universal primer site and UMIs. TCRdb independently ran MiXCR on the 5' RACE reads; one entry per CDR3 protein. The sample yields approximately 32,000 distinct CDR3 sequences, nearly 4.5% seen once. The specimen was CD8+ T cells sorted from PBMCs, collected 5 days after the yellow fever booster vaccination. This clonotype originated in a man aged 25-45 years who received the YFV17D yellow fever vaccine. J is TRBJ2-7 and V is TRBV27; weak D call: TRBD2 (6 bases). The CDR3 nucleotides read TGTGCCAGCAGTTTATGGTCGCGGACTACCCTTAGCGAGCAGTACTTC. As protein: CASSLWSRTTLSEQYF.